The clone carrying this T cell receptor beta chain was recorded at least ten times. Antigen: not known. This CDR3 has 14 residues. The V segment lost 3 bases and the J segment 4 bases; nucleotides outside the gene matches: 3. Germline CDR1 reads KGHSH; CDR2 reads LQKENI. RNA transcripts were the template for amplifying TCR beta CDR3 regions. First-round RT-PCR targeting the TCR CDR3 was performed with the HTBI primer set. Each CDR3 protein is one row after TCRdb ran MiXCR on the multiplex PCR reads. Of nearly 600,000 distinct CDR3 sequences listed, 12% to 15% are singletons. It was uncontrolled infection, other autoimmune disease, pregnancy or lactation that excluded patients. Clinical symptoms, serum thyroxine, TRAb, thyroid ultrasound and orbital computed tomography established diagnosis. The entry originates in a study of T cells in Graves' hyperthyroidism and ophthalmopathy. Study-wide results and limits: The model predicted ophthalmopathy a median 6.5 months before onset.

This rearrangement joins TRBV18 to TRBJ2-5; TRBD1 aligns across 9 bases. Sequenced material: blood. This sequence was found in a woman under 30 with Graves' ophthalmopathy. Here the CDR3 reads CASSPGQGPETQYF. The CDR3 DNA is TGTGCCAGCTCACCGGGACAGGGCCCAGAGACCCAGTACTTC.